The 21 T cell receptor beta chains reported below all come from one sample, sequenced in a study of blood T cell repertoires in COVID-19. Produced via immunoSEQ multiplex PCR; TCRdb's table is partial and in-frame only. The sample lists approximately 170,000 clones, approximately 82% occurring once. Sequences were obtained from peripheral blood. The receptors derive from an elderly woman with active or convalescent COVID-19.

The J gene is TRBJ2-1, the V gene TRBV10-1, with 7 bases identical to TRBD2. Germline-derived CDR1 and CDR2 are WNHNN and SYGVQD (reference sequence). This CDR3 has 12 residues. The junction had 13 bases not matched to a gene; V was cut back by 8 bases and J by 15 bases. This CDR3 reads CASSPNSGFRFF. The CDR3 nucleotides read TGCGCCAGCTCTCCCAATAGCGGGTTTCGGTTCTTC.

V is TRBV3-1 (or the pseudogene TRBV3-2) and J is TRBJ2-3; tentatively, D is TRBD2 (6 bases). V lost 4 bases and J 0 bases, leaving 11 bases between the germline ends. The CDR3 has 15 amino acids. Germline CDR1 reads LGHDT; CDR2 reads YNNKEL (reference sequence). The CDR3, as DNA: TGTGCCAGCAGCCCAAGCGGGTGGAGCACAGATACGCAGTATTTT. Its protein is CASSPSGWSTDTQYF.

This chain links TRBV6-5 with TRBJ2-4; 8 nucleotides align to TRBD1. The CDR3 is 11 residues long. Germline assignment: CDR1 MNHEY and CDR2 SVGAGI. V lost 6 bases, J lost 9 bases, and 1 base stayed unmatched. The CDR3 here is CASRTGGIQYF. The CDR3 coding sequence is TGTGCCAGCAGAACAGGGGGCATTCAGTACTTC.

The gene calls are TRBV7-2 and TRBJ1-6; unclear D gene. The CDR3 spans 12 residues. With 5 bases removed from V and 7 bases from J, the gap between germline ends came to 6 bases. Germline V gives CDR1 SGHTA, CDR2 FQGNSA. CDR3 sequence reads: CASSPQNSPLHF. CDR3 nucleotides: TGTGCCAGCAGCCCCCAGAATTCACCCCTCCACTTT.

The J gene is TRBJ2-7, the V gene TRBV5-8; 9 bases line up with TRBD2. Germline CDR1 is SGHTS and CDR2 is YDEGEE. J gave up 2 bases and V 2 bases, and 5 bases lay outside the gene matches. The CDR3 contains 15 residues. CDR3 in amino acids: CASSLAGGFPYEQYF. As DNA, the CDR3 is TGTGCCAGCAGCTTAGCGGGAGGCTTTCCCTACGAGCAGTACTTC.

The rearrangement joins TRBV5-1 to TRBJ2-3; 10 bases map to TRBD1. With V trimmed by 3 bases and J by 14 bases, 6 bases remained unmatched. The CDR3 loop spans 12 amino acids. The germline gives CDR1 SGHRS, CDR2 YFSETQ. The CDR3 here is CASSSDRGVRYF. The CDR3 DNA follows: TGCGCCAGCAGCTCGGACAGGGGGGTCCGGTATTTT. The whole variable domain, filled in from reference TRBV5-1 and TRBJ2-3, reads KAGVTQTPRYLIKTRGQQVTLSCSPISGHRSVSWYQQTPGQGLQFLFEYFSETQRNKGNFPGRFSGRQFSNSRSEMNVSTLELGDSALYLCASSSDRGVRYFGPGTRLTVL.

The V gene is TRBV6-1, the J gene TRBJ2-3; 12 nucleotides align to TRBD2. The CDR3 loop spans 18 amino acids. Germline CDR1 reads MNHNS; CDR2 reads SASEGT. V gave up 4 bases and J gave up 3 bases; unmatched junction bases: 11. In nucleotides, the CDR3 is TGTGCCAGCAGTGTTGGGCTAGCGGGAGGGGCTGGGACAGATACGCAGTATTTT. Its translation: CASSVGLAGGAGTDTQYF.

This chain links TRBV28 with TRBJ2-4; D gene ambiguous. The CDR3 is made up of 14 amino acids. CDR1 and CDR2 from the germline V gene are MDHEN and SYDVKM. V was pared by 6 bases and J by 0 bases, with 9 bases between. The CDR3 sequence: CASSAAVAKNIQYF. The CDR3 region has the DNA TGTGCCAGCAGCGCCGCGGTAGCCAAAAACATTCAGTACTTC.

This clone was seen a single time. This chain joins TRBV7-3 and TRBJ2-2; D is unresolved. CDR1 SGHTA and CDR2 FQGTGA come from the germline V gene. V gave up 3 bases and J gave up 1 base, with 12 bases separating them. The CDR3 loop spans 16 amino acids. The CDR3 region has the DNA TGTGCCAGCAGCTTCTCTGATCTTAGGAACACCGGGGAGCTGTTTTTT. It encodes CASSFSDLRNTGELFF. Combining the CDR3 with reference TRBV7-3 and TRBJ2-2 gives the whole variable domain GAGVSQTPSNKVTEKGKYVELRCDPISGHTALYWYRQSLGQGPEFLIYFQGTGAADDSGLPNDRFFAVRPEGSVSTLKIQRTERGDSAVYLCASSFSDLRNTGELFFGEGSRLTVL.

CDR3 loop: CASSPQVTNTEAFF. As DNA, the CDR3 is TGTGCCAGTAGCCCACAGGTCACGAACACTGAAGCTTTCTTT. The chain couples TRBV19 to TRBJ1-1; possible D gene TRBD1, 5 bases. From germline, CDR1 is LNHDA and CDR2 SQIVND (reference sequence). The CDR3 contains 14 residues. With 6 bases removed from V and 1 base from J, the gap between germline ends came to 12 bases. The full variable domain, in which reference TRBV19 and TRBJ1-1 provide the parts outside the CDR3, is DGGITQSPKYLFRKEGQNVTLSCEQNLNHDAMYWYRQDPGQGLRLIYYSQIVNDFQKGDIAEGYSVSREKKESFPLTVTSAQKNPTAFYLCASSPQVTNTEAFFGQGTRLTVV.

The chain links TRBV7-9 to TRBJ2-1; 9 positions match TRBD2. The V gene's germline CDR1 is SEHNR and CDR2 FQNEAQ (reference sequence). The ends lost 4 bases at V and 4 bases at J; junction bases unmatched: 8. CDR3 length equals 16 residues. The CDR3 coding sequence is TGTGCCAGCAGCTCCAAGACTAGCGGAGTTTACAATGAGCAGTTCTTC. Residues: CASSSKTSGVYNEQFF.

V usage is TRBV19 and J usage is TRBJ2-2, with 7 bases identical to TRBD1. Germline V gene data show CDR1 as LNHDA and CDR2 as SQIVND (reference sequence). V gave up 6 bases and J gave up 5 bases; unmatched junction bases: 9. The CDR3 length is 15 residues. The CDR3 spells CASSLTGLSTGELFF. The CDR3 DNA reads TGTGCCAGTAGCCTGACAGGGCTGAGTACCGGGGAGCTGTTTTTT.

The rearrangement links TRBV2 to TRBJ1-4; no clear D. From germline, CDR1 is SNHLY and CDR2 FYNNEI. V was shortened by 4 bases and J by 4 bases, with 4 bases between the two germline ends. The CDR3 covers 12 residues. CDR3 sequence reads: CASSVINEKLFF. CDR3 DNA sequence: TGTGCCAGCAGTGTAATTAATGAAAAACTGTTTTTT.

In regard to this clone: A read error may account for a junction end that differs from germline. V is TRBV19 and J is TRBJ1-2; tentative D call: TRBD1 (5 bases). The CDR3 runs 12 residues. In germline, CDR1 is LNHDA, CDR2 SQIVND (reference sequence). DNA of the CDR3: TGTGCCAGTAGTATAAGTTCGACAGCTCTAAGCTTC. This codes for CASSISSTALSF.

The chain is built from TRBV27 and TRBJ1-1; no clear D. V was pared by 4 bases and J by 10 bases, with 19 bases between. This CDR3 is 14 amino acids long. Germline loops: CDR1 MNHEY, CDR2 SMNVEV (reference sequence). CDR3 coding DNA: TGTGCCAGCAGTTCTACCCGCGCGGAGAATCGAGCTTTCTTT. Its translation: CASSSTRAENRAFF.

The CDR3 loop reads CSVIGQGSFQTQYF. The CDR3 DNA sequence: TGCAGCGTTATAGGACAGGGGTCCTTTCAGACCCAGTACTTC. The V gene is TRBV29-1, the J gene TRBJ2-5; 9 bases are a match to TRBD1. CDR1 is SQVTM and CDR2 is ANQGSEA in the germline V gene. The CDR3 is 14 residues long. After removal of 5 bases from V and 6 bases from J, the junction contained 10 bases not matched to a gene.

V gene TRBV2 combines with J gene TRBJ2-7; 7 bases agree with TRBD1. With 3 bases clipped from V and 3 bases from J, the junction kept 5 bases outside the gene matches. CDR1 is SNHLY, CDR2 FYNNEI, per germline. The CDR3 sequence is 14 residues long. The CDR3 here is CASSDRQGDYEQYF. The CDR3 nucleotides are TGTGCCAGCAGTGATCGGCAGGGGGACTACGAGCAGTACTTC.

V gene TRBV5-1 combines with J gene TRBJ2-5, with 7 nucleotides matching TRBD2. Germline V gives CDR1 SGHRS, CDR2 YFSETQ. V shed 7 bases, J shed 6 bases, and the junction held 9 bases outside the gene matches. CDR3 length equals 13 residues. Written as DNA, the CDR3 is TGCGCCAGCGGCTGGGAGGGCGAACAGACCCAGTACTTC. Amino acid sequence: CASGWEGEQTQYF.

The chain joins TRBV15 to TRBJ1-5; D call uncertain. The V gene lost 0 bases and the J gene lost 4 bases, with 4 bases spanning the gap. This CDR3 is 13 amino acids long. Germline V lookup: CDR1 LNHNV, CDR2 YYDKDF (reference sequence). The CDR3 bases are TGTGCCACCAGCAGAGATGTAAATCAGCCCCAGCATTTT. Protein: CATSRDVNQPQHF.

The CDR3 protein is CASSLWGGPKGNTIYF. The CDR3 nucleotides read TGTGCCAGCAGTTTATGGGGGGGACCTAAGGGAAACACCATATATTTT. J is TRBJ1-3 and V is TRBV28, with D perhaps matching TRBD1 (5 bases). V was pared by 0 bases and J by 4 bases, with 13 bases between. Germline V gene sequence: CDR1 MDHEN, CDR2 SYDVKM. This CDR3 has 16 amino acids.

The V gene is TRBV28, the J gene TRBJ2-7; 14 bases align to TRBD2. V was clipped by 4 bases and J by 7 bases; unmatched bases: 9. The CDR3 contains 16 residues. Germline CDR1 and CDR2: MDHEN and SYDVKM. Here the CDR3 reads CASSWVTSGRAGEQYF. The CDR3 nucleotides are TGTGCCAGCAGTTGGGTGACTAGCGGGAGGGCCGGGGAGCAGTACTTC.